One and the same sample provided the 15 T cell receptor beta chains below, sequenced in a study of shared clonotypes between healthy human individuals. In the naive CD8 group, cells lacked CD45RO and were positively selected for CCR7, so terminally differentiated effector memory CD45RA+ cells were left out. Assay: immunoSEQ multiplex PCR; the TCRdb copy retains only in-frame clones and omits some. This table holds some 2.1 million clones, 93% found once. The sequenced sample was naive CD8+ T cells from PBMCs. All receptors derive from a young man in good health. Some clones in this sample may be carry-over from other donors' samples.

The chain recombines TRBV11-3 with TRBJ2-5, with a possible D match to TRBD1 (6 bases). Germline CDR1 and CDR2: SGHNT and YENEEA. This CDR3 is 15 amino acids long. Trimming removed 5 bases at V and 2 bases at J, with 15 bases between. DNA for the CDR3: TGTGCCAGCAGCATGAGAACAGGGTTGCAAGAGACCCAGTACTTC. It specifies CASSMRTGLQETQYF.

Comment on this clone: The sample has other DNA sequences that encode this CDR3 too. V is TRBV28 and J is TRBJ2-3; TRBD2 agrees at 7 bases. There are 13 residues in the CDR3. The germline V gene has CDR1 MDHEN and CDR2 SYDVKM. The junction had 1 base not matched to a gene; V was cut back by 3 bases and J by 4 bases. Written as DNA, the CDR3 is TGTGCCAGCAGTTTTGGGGGGGCAGATACGCAGTATTTT. Translation: CASSFGGADTQYF.

The genes are TRBV27 and TRBJ1-5; tentative D call: TRBD1 (5 bases). The CDR3 has 17 residues. Trimming took 5 bases from V and 0 from J, leaving 17 bases between them. Germline V lookup: CDR1 MNHEY, CDR2 SMNVEV (reference sequence). CDR3 DNA: TGTGCCAGCAGTCAGGGACCTCGGATTTATAGCAATCAGCCCCAGCATTTT. It encodes CASSQGPRIYSNQPQHF.

The V call is TRBV9, the J call TRBJ2-7, with TRBD1 as a possible D gene (5 bases). The length of the CDR3 is 14 residues. The germline V gene encodes CDR1 SGDLS and CDR2 YYNGEE. The V gene lost 2 bases and the J gene lost 5 bases, with 14 bases spanning the gap. As DNA, the CDR3 is TGTGCCAGCAGCGTCGCCCAGGGATGGAACGAGCAGTACTTC. Its translation: CASSVAQGWNEQYF.

The table lists this clone with a few counts. V usage is TRBV9 and J usage is TRBJ1-3; D is undetermined. The CDR3 is 18 amino acids. V dropped 4 bases and J dropped 2 bases, with 22 bases sitting between them. Germline V lookup: CDR1 SGDLS, CDR2 YYNGEE. CDR3 bases: TGTGCCAGCAGCACCCGAGATAATGACGGAATCCCTGGAAACACCATATATTTT. This translates into CASSTRDNDGIPGNTIYF.

J is TRBJ2-7 and V is TRBV5-8; 7 bases line up with TRBD1. CDR3 length: 14 residues. Per the germline V gene, CDR1 is SGHTS and CDR2 is YDEGEE. The trim removed 3 bases at V and 3 bases at J, leaving 6 bases unmatched. DNA for the CDR3: TGTGCCAGCAGCTGGGGACAGCCCTACTACGAGCAGTACTTC. Translating it yields CASSWGQPYYEQYF. The full variable domain, with the rest looked up from reference TRBV5-8 and TRBJ2-7, is EAGVTQSPTHLIKTRGQQATLRCSPISGHTSVYWYQQALGLGLQFLLWYDEGEERNRGNFPPRFSGRQFPNYSSELNVNALELEDSALYLCASSWGQPYYEQYFGPGTRLTVT.

The chain couples TRBV7-9 to TRBJ2-1, with TRBD2 as a possible D gene (5 bases). Trimming took 5 bases from V and 10 from J, leaving 21 bases between them. The CDR3 is 15 amino acids. Per germline, CDR1 SEHNR and CDR2 FQNEAQ (reference sequence). CDR3 sequence (DNA): TGTGCCAGCAGCGCCGAGGGCCTTTTCGGTTTGGAGCAGTTCTTC. It encodes CASSAEGLFGLEQFF.

V gene TRBV10-3 combines with J gene TRBJ2-2, with D possibly being TRBD2 (6 bases). V was pared by 0 bases and J by 6 bases, with 14 bases between. CDR1 is ENHRY, CDR2 SYGVKD, per germline. CDR3 length equals 16 residues. The CDR3 DNA sequence: TGTGCCATCAGTGAGTCCCTCCAGGCGGGGCCCGGGGAGCTGTTTTTT. Amino acid sequence: CAISESLQAGPGELFF.

This clone has a single count. The chain is built from TRBV6-5 and TRBJ2-7; 8 nucleotides agree with TRBD1. In germline, CDR1 is MNHEY, CDR2 SVGAGI. With 6 bases clipped from V and 7 bases from J, the junction kept 2 bases outside the gene matches. CDR3 length equals 11 residues. The CDR3 is CASRTGVEQYF. The CDR3 region has the DNA TGTGCCAGCAGGACAGGGGTAGAGCAGTACTTC.

The V call is TRBV9, the J call TRBJ2-7; D perhaps matches TRBD2 (6 bases). Trimming removed 0 bases from V and 2 bases from J, with 12 bases in between. This CDR3 contains 15 residues. The germline CDR1 and CDR2 sequences are SGDLS and YYNGEE. The CDR3 sequence is CASSVDGGEAYEQYF. CDR3 sequence (DNA): TGTGCCAGCAGCGTAGACGGGGGTGAAGCCTACGAGCAGTACTTC.

This CDR3 reads CASNPVDSSYNEQFF. The CDR3 DNA reads as TGCGCCAGCAACCCGGTAGATAGCTCCTACAATGAGCAGTTCTTC. The V call is TRBV5-1, the J call TRBJ2-1; D is uncertain. V lost 6 bases and J 0 bases, leaving 13 bases between the germline ends. CDR1 and CDR2 (germline): SGHRS, YFSETQ. CDR3 length equals 15 residues.

The table lists this clone with a count of one. The rearrangement links TRBV6-5 to TRBJ2-5; 11 bases line up with TRBD2. The V gene end was trimmed by 3 bases and the J gene end by 5 bases; junction bases not matched to a gene: 2. Germline values: CDR1 MNHEY, CDR2 SVGAGI. The CDR3 is 14 amino acids. CDR3 nucleotides: TGTGCCAGCAGTTATAGCGGGAGGGTTGAGACCCAGTACTTC. Amino acids: CASSYSGRVETQYF.

This chain links TRBV7-9 with TRBJ2-1; D might be TRBD1 (5 bases). Trimming pared 5 bases from V and 0 bases from J, leaving 8 bases between. The CDR3 consists of 14 residues. CDR1 is SEHNR, CDR2 FQNEAQ, per germline (reference sequence). The CDR3 nucleotides are TGTGCCAGCAGCGCCCAGGGCTCCTACAATGAGCAGTTCTTC. Translated, it gives CASSAQGSYNEQFF.

The chain carries TRBV27 and TRBJ2-7; D gene ambiguous. Trimming took 0 bases from V and 6 from J, leaving 12 bases between them. The CDR3 has 14 residues. Germline-derived CDR1 and CDR2 are MNHEY and SMNVEV (reference sequence). The CDR3: CASSLSGSVSEQYF. In DNA, the CDR3 is TGTGCCAGCAGTTTATCGGGGTCCGTATCCGAGCAGTACTTC.

The J gene is TRBJ2-3, the V gene TRBV13, with TRBD2 identical over 8 bases. The CDR3 extends over 16 amino acids. Germline V gives CDR1 PRHDT, CDR2 FYEKMQ (reference sequence). After removal of 5 bases from V and 0 bases from J, the junction contained 7 bases not matched to a gene. The CDR3 protein is CASSAIAGLSTDTQYF. CDR3 DNA sequence: TGTGCCAGCAGCGCGATAGCGGGATTAAGCACAGATACGCAGTATTTT.